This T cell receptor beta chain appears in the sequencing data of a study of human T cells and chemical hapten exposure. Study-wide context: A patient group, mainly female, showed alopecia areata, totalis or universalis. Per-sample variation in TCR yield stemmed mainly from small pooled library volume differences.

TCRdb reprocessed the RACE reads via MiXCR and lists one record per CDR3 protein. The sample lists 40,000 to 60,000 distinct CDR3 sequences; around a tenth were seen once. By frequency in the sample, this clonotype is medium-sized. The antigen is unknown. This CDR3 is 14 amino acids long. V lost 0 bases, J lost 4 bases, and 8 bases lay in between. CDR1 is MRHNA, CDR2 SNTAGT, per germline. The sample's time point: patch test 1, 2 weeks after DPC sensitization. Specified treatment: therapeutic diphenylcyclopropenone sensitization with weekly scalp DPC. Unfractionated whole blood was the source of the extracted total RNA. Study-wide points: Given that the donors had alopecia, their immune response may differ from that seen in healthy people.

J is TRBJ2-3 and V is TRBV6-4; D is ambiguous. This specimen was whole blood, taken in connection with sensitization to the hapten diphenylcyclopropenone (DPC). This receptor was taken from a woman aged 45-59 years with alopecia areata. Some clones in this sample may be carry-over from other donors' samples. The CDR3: CASSDSNSPDTQYF. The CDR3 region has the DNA TGTGCCAGCAGTGACTCGAATTCTCCAGATACGCAGTATTTT.